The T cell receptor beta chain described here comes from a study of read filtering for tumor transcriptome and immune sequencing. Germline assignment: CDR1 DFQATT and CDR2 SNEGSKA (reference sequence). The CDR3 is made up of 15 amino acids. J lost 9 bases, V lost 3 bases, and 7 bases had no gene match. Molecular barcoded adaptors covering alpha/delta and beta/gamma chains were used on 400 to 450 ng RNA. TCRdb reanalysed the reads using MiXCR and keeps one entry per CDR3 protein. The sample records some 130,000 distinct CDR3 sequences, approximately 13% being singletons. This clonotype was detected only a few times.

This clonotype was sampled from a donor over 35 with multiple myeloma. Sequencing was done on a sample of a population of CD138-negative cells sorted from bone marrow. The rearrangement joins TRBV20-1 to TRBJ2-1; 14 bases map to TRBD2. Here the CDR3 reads CSASGTSGSPAEQFF. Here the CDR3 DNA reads TGCAGTGCTAGCGGGACTAGCGGGAGTCCAGCTGAGCAGTTCTTC.